This T cell receptor beta chain was sequenced for a study of lymphopenia after photon versus proton radiotherapy. As regards this clone: What it binds is unknown.

General observations from the study: Oligoclonal CD8+ Temra expansion after nadir drove photon patients' diversity drop. Post-nadir TCR diversity decline inversely tracked overall survival among those who died. Relative stability marked proton patients; photon patients lost diversity and naive cells.

TCRdb keeps only in-frame clones here, not all; method: immunoSEQ multiplex PCR. Of tens of thousands of clones listed, roughly 91% are singletons. This CDR3 spans 14 amino acids. Germline V gives CDR1 SEHNR, CDR2 FQNEAQ (reference sequence). V shed 4 bases and J shed 1 base, with 10 bases lying between them. The receptor's source is a woman in her 70s with pancreatic cancer. This chain links TRBV7-9 with TRBJ1-1, with unresolved D. The material sequenced was peripheral blood, taken from a patient treated with photon-based radiotherapy. The CDR3: CASSSRGSNTEAFF. CDR3 in DNA: TGTGCCAGCAGCTCCCGGGGATCGAACACTGAAGCTTTCTTT.